This T cell receptor (beta chain) was recorded in a study of post-analysis software for immune sequencing data. Carried by the TCR beta cDNA libraries were unique molecular identifiers. T cells numbering about 0.95 to 10 million yielded 500,000 to 550,000 cDNA molecules. TCRdb reprocessed the PCR reads via MiXCR and lists one record per CDR3 protein. This sample has about 160,000 distinct CDR3 sequences; 35% to 40% occur once, and the top ten carry under 30%. In the case of this clonotype: As yet, its antigen is unknown.

General study points: Compared against controls, patients with multiple sclerosis displayed significantly lower normalized Chao1 diversity. Same-batch preparations were strongly co-clustered by F measure.

The receptor was derived from a girl aged 5 to 17 with multiple sclerosis. The specimen was blood, collected after autologous hematopoietic stem cell transplantation.

As DNA, the CDR3 is TGCAGTGCTGAGAGGGCTAGCGGGTCGAAGACCCAGTACTTC. Its protein product is CSAERASGSKTQYF. The rearrangement joins TRBV20-1 to TRBJ2-5; 8 bases map to TRBD2. The trim removed 5 bases at V and 6 bases at J, leaving 11 bases unmatched. The CDR3 is made up of 14 amino acids. Germline lookup yields CDR1 DFQATT and CDR2 SNEGSKA (reference sequence).